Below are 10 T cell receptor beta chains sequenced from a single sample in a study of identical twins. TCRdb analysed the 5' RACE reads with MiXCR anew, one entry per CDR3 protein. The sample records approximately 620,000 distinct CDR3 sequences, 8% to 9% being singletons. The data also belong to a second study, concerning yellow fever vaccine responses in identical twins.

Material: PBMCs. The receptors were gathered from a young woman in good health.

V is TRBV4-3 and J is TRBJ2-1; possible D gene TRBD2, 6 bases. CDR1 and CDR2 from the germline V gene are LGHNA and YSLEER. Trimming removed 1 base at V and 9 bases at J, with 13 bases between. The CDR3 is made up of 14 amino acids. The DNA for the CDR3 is TGCGCCAGCAGCCAAGCCGTCCAGGGAGGTGAGCAGTTCTTC. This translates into CASSQAVQGGEQFF.

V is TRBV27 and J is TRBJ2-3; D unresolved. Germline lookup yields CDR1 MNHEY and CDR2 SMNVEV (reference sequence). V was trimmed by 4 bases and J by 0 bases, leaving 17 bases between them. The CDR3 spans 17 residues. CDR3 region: CASSSPRTGMSTDTQYF. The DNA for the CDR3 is TGTGCCAGCAGTTCGCCGAGAACGGGTATGAGCACAGATACGCAGTATTTT.

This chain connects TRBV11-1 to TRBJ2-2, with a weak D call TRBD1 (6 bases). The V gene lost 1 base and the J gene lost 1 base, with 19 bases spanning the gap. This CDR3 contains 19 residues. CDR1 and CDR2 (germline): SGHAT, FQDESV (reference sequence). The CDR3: CASSLGQGFVGGNTGELFF. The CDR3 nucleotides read TGTGCCAGCAGCTTAGGGCAGGGGTTTGTCGGCGGGAACACCGGGGAGCTGTTTTTT.

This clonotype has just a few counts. The CDR3 reads CASRSVGGYYEQYF. CDR3 DNA sequence: TGCGCCAGCAGATCGGTCGGAGGTTACTACGAGCAGTACTTC. The gene calls are TRBV5-1 and TRBJ2-7, with D possibly being TRBD2 (5 bases). The CDR3 consists of 14 residues. V shed 5 bases and J shed 3 bases, with 15 bases lying between them. Germline V CDR1 and CDR2: SGHRS, YFSETQ.

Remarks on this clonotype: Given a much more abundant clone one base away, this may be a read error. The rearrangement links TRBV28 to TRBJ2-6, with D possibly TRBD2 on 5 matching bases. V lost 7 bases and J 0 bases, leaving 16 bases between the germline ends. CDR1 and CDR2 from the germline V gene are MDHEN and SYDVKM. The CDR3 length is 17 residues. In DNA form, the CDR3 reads TGTGCCAGCACCTCCTCCGGCGACTACTCTGGGGCCAACGTCCTGACTTTC. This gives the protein CASTSSGDYSGANVLTF.

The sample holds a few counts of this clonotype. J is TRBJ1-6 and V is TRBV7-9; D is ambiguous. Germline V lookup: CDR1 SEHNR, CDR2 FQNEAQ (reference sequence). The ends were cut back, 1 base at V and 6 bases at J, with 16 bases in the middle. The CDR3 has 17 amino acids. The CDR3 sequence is CASSLDPRSQINSPLHF. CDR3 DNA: TGTGCCAGCAGCTTAGACCCCAGGTCACAGATTAATTCACCCCTCCACTTT.

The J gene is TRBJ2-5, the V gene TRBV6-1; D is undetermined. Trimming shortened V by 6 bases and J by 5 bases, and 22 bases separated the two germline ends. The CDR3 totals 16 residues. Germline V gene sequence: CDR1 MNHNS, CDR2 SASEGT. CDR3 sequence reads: CASRIRVILNMETQYF. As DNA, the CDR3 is TGTGCCAGCAGGATACGGGTAATCTTGAATATGGAGACCCAGTACTTC.

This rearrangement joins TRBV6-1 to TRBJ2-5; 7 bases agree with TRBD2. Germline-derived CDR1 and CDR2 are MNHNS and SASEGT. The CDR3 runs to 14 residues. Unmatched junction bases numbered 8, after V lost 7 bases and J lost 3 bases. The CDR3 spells CASTSRLAEETQYF. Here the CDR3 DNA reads TGTGCCAGCACCTCGCGGCTAGCGGAAGAGACCCAGTACTTC.

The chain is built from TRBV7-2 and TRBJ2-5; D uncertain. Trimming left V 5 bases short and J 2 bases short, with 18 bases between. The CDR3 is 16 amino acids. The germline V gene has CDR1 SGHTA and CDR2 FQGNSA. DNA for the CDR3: TGTGCCAGCAGCCTACGAGTGATCGGAATACAAGAGACCCAGTACTTC. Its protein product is CASSLRVIGIQETQYF.

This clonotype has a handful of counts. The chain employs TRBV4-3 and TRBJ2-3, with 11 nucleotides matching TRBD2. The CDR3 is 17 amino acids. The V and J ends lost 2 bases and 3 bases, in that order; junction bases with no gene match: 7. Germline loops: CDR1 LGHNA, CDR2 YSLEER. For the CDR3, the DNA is TGCGCCAGCAGCCAAAGTCCACTAGCGGGAGTAACAGATACGCAGTATTTT. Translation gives CASSQSPLAGVTDTQYF.